The rows below give T cell receptor beta chains drawn from one sample of a study of blood T cells in healthy people across ages. MiXCR, run by TCRdb on the 5' RACE reads, gives a single entry per CDR3 protein. In the table there are roughly 800,000 distinct CDR3 sequences, roughly 64% of which are singletons. Sequencing was carried out using blood. All receptors come from a man aged 25-40 years in good health. Both conserved end residues are part of each CDR3. The D gene is left open where the match is weak. For some rows the clone size is stated as once, few or many, or as a class when expanded; others skip it.

size	D	V	J	DNA	CDR3
once	TRBD1	TRBV10-3	TRBJ1-5	TGTGCCCCGGGGGGGGACAGGGGCCATCGTAGCAATCAGCCCCAGCATTTT	CAPGGDRGHRSNQPQHF
.	.	TRBV9	TRBJ2-5	TGTGCCAGCAGCGTGAATGTAGGGGGACAAGAGACCCAGTACTTC	CASSVNVGGQETQYF
.	.	TRBV5-1	TRBJ1-5	TGCGCCAGCAGCCCACGAATCGGTCAGCCCCAGCATTTT	CASSPRIGQPQHF
.	TRBD1	TRBV11-1	TRBJ2-7	TGTGCCAGCGGGGGACAGGGCGATGGCGAGCAGTACTTC	CASGGQGDGEQYF
.	TRBD2	TRBV4-1	TRBJ2-3	TGCGCCAGCACGCAACAGCGGGGGCGCACAGATACGCAGTATTTT	CASTQQRGRTDTQYF
.	.	TRBV15	TRBJ2-7	TGTGCCACCAGCTCCGGGGCCCTAGCGCGGAGCTCCTACGAGCAGTACTTC	CATSSGALARSSYEQYF
few	TRBD1	TRBV29-1	TRBJ2-7	TGCAGCGTTAATGCAGGGGGCCTTAGGGGAGAGCAGTACTTC	CSVNAGGLRGEQYF
.	.	TRBV7-2	TRBJ2-7	TGTGCCAGCAGCTTAGTGGGGGAGCAGTACGAGCAGTACTTC	CASSLVGEQYEQYF
.	.	TRBV28	TRBJ1-6	TGTGCCAGCAGTTTTCGGTCGCGGATTAATAATTCACCCCTCCACTTT	CASSFRSRINNSPLHF
few	.	TRBV7-2	TRBJ2-3	TGTGCCAGCAGCTTAGTAGGTGGTTGGGATACGCAGTATTTT	CASSLVGGWDTQYF
.	TRBD2	TRBV20-1	TRBJ2-1	TGCAGTGCCCCGCCAGGCGGGGGGGCCGTAAATGAGCAGTTCTTC	CSAPPGGGAVNEQFF
once	.	TRBV7-2	TRBJ2-7	TGTGTCAGCAGCTTAAGTCTCGCATCCTACGAGCAGTACTTC	CVSSLSLASYEQYF
.	.	TRBV30	TRBJ2-1	TGTGCCTGGAGTGTAGGTAGGGATGAGCAGTTCTTC	CAWSVGRDEQFF
.	TRBD2	TRBV20-1	TRBJ2-3	TGCAGTGCTAGGAGGGTAGCGGGGGGTCCTCCTAGCACAGATACGCAGTATTTT	CSARRVAGGPPSTDTQYF
.	.	TRBV13	TRBJ2-5	TGTGCCAGCAGCGGGTATCCTCAAGAGACCCAGTACTTC	CASSGYPQETQYF
.	.	TRBV6-5	TRBJ1-4	TGTGCCAGCAGTGGTACCGCGGGGGAAAAACTGTTTTTT	CASSGTAGEKLFF
few	.	TRBV7-8	TRBJ2-7	TGTGCCAGCAGCCCATACCGGGACAACTCCTACGAGCAGTACTTC	CASSPYRDNSYEQYF
few	.	TRBV6-5	TRBJ2-7	TGTGCCAGCATGGAGGCAGGACGTGCCTCCTACGAGCAGTACTTC	CASMEAGRASYEQYF
.	.	TRBV20-1	TRBJ2-5	TGCAGTGCTACCCCCGTTTGGGAGACCCAGTACTTC	CSATPVWETQYF
once	.	TRBV20-1	TRBJ2-1	TGCAGTATGACTGGCGTCGGGAGAACGGAGCAGTTCTTC	CSMTGVGRTEQFF